This TCR beta chain was captured by sequencing in a study of cytomegalovirus exposure and HLA in healthy donors. Across the study: Out of approximately 170 million T cells, an earlier analysis found around 110 million unique TCR beta sequences in total.

Germline trimming cut 4 bases from V and 8 bases from J; bases unmatched to any gene: 8. The germline CDR1 and CDR2 sequences are LGHNA and YNFKEQ. This CDR3 has 14 residues. It was healthy bone marrow donors who served as donors. In the case of this clone: Antigen unknown.

Study-wide results and caveats: Later analysis demonstrated an association between a missense DCLRE1C variant and TCR beta V- and J-gene trimming. TRBV6-2, TRBV6-3 and some other V segments were unresolvable in 87-base-pair reads.

This PCR relied on a set of 60 Vbeta primers and 13 Jbeta primers. Sequencing was performed with immunoSEQ multiplex PCR; in TCRdb, only in-frame clones are kept and a portion is missing. Here the sample spans around 130,000 clones, about 84% being singletons. This clonotype was sampled from a boy younger than 18 in good health and CMV-seronegative. What was sequenced was PBMCs. The chain has TRBV4-2 and TRBJ2-1; 7 bases are a match to TRBD2. The CDR3, as DNA: TGTGCCAGCAGCCTTCTCCCCCTAGCGGATGAGCAGTTCTTC. Translation: CASSLLPLADEQFF.